This T cell receptor (beta chain) derives from a study of T cells in women clearing cervical HPV infection. Notes on this clone: The read ends 3 residues before the CDR3 terminus; that terminus is restored from the germline J gene.

Using immunoSEQ multiplex PCR, the repertoire was profiled, and TCRdb retains in-frame clones only, with some absent. This table lists roughly 23,000 clones. With V trimmed by 3 bases and J by 9 bases, 9 bases remained unmatched. The CDR3 extends over 17 amino acids. Germline CDR1 KGHSH, CDR2 LQKENI. Sequencing was performed on blood buffy coat. The chain is built from TRBV18 and TRBJ2-1; the match to TRBD2 covers 15 bases. The sequence was collected from a woman between 18 and 70 years old with a cervical HPV16 infection that either progressed to CIN3+ or cleared (not recorded which). The sequenced CDR3 bases are TGTGCCAGCTCACCTGGACTAGCGGGGGGGTTCACCATTGAG. Translation gives CASSPGLAGGFTIE. The entire CDR3 protein reads CASSPGLAGGFTIEQFF.